The 26 T cell receptor beta chains reported below all come from one sample, sequenced in a study of blood T cell repertoires in COVID-19. Generated by immunoSEQ multiplex PCR, the TCRdb table keeps only in-frame clones and is missing some. The repertoire holds 200,000 to 250,000 clones, approximately 80% seen once, with about 1.3% in the top ten. The sequenced material came from PBMCs or T cells enriched from blood (not recorded which). These receptors originate from a woman aged 40 to 50 with acute COVID-19.

On this clone: The junction shows a germline mismatch at one end, possibly a read error. V gene TRBV28 combines with J gene TRBJ2-7, with TRBD1 identical over 7 bases. Per the germline V gene, CDR1 is MDHEN and CDR2 is SYDVKM. This CDR3 has 15 amino acids. The CDR3 sequence: CASSFSTGLRYERYF. CDR3 DNA sequence: TGTGCCAGCAGTTTTTCGACAGGGTTGAGATACGAGCGGTACTTC.

J is TRBJ2-5 and V is TRBV24-1; the match to TRBD2 covers 8 bases. Unmatched junction bases numbered 7, after V lost 3 bases and J lost 5 bases. This CDR3 contains 15 residues. Germline CDR1 and CDR2: KGHDR and SFDVKD. CDR3 coding DNA: TGTGCCACCAGTGATCCCGGGACTAGTCCGGAGACCCAGTACTTC. Amino acid sequence: CATSDPGTSPETQYF.

This chain links TRBV27 with TRBJ2-5, with 10 bases aligning to TRBD1. CDR1 is MNHEY and CDR2 is SMNVEV in the germline V gene (reference sequence). There are 14 residues in the CDR3. V gave up 4 bases and J gave up 5 bases; unmatched junction bases: 4. CDR3 residues: CASSWGQGLETQYF. Here the CDR3 DNA reads TGTGCCAGCAGTTGGGGACAGGGGTTGGAGACCCAGTACTTC.

This clone came up a few times. The chain joins TRBV9 to TRBJ1-1; D call uncertain. The V gene lost 6 bases and the J gene lost 0 bases, with 9 bases spanning the gap. The CDR3 runs to 13 residues. Germline assignment: CDR1 SGDLS and CDR2 YYNGEE. This chain's CDR3 is CASTRDMNTEAFF. DNA for the CDR3: TGTGCCAGCACCCGAGACATGAACACTGAAGCTTTCTTT.

In this sample, this clone turned up a few times. The DNA for the CDR3 is TGTGCCAGCAGCTCCCAGCTCGGGGATCAGCCCCAGCATTTT. The encoded protein is CASSSQLGDQPQHF. The chain links TRBV7-9 to TRBJ1-5, with unresolved D. Germline V lookup: CDR1 SEHNR, CDR2 FQNEAQ (reference sequence). The length of the CDR3 is 14 residues. V dropped 4 bases and J dropped 5 bases, with 12 bases sitting between them.

This clone was seen more than once but under ten times. This chain joins TRBV9 and TRBJ1-2; D unclear. CDR1 and CDR2 from the germline V gene are SGDLS and YYNGEE. Trimming took off 0 bases at V and 6 bases at J, with 12 bases between the two ends. The CDR3 has 14 residues. The CDR3, as DNA: TGTGCCAGCAGCGTAGTGTCGGGTAAGGATGGCTACACCTTC. Translating gives CASSVVSGKDGYTF. Complete variable domain (other parts from reference TRBV9 and TRBJ1-2): DSGVTQTPKHLITATGQRVTLRCSPRSGDLSVYWYQQSLDQGLQFLIQYYNGEERAKGNILERFSAQQFPDLHSELNLSSLELGDSALYFCASSVVSGKDGYTFGSGTRLTVV.

This clone has a single count. V usage is TRBV7-8 and J usage is TRBJ2-2; D gene ambiguous. CDR3 size: 13 residues. Per germline, CDR1 SGHVS and CDR2 FQNEAQ. Trimming stripped 1 base from V and 7 bases from J, with 7 bases between. The chain's CDR3 is CASSLGGFGELFF. For the CDR3, the DNA is TGTGCCAGCAGCTTAGGAGGTTTCGGGGAGCTGTTTTTT.

The rearrangement joins TRBV21-1 to TRBJ1-2; whether TRBD1, the table's D call, matches the DNA was not checked. TRBV21-1 is labeled a pseudogene. The CDR3 has 15 amino acids. This CDR3 is CASSKGERAGGGYTF. CDR3 DNA: TGTGCCAGCAGCAAAGGGGAAAGGGCAGGGGGTGGCTACACCTTC.

This sequence joins TRBV28 and TRBJ1-5; D ambiguous. From germline, CDR1 is MDHEN and CDR2 SYDVKM. V lost 3 bases and J lost 7, with 13 bases in between. The CDR3 sequence is 14 residues long. Here the CDR3 DNA reads TGTGCCAGCAGTTTGACCGGGGATTTCCAGCCCCAGCATTTT. Translating gives CASSLTGDFQPQHF.

The chain joins TRBV24-1 to TRBJ1-3; no clear D. The V end lost 8 bases, the J end lost 0 bases, and 13 bases lay between the germline ends. The length of the CDR3 is 15 residues. The V gene's germline CDR1 is KGHDR and CDR2 SFDVKD. The CDR3 protein is CATTQTFYSGNTIYF. The CDR3 DNA sequence: TGTGCCACCACCCAGACATTCTACTCTGGAAACACCATATATTTT.

The gene calls are TRBV28 and TRBJ1-2; 7 nucleotides match TRBD1. Trimming cost V 3 bases and J 1 base; bases outside gene matches: 5. The germline CDR1 and CDR2 sequences are MDHEN and SYDVKM. This CDR3 has 15 residues. The CDR3 loop reads CASSFRGQHNYGYTF. CDR3 DNA sequence: TGTGCCAGCAGTTTCCGGGGACAGCATAACTATGGCTACACCTTC.

The chain employs TRBV15 and TRBJ1-1; possible D gene TRBD1, 6 bases. The germline V gene has CDR1 LNHNV and CDR2 YYDKDF (reference sequence). CDR3 length: 16 residues. V lost 1 base, J lost 0 bases, and 12 bases lay in between. CDR3 protein: CATSRGSGVVNTEAFF. The CDR3 DNA reads as TGTGCCACCAGCAGAGGGTCAGGGGTCGTGAACACTGAAGCTTTCTTT.

The rearrangement joins TRBV19 to TRBJ1-6, with 9 bases matching TRBD1. This CDR3 comprises 15 residues. The germline gives CDR1 LNHDA, CDR2 SQIVND (reference sequence). The V gene end was trimmed by 4 bases and the J gene end by 7 bases; junction bases not matched to a gene: 5. The CDR3 nucleotides are TGTGCCAGTAGTACCGGACAGGGGTGGAATTCACCCCTCCACTTT. This gives the protein CASSTGQGWNSPLHF.

The CDR3 region has the DNA TGTGCCAGCAGCCCGCGTGAGAGTGCAGAAGCTTTCTTT. Amino acid sequence: CASSPRESAEAFF. The genes are TRBV6-5 and TRBJ1-1; no definite D call. The V gene lost 6 bases and the J gene lost 8 bases, with 16 bases spanning the gap. Germline CDR1 and CDR2: MNHEY and SVGAGI. The CDR3 runs 13 residues.

The chain combines TRBV2 with TRBJ2-1; D not certain. In germline, CDR1 is SNHLY, CDR2 FYNNEI. The CDR3 sequence is 14 residues long. Trimming pared 4 bases from V and 1 base from J, leaving 8 bases between. The CDR3 loop is CASSGSLSYNEQFF. The CDR3 DNA is TGTGCCAGCAGTGGCTCCCTATCCTACAATGAGCAGTTCTTC.

CDR3: CASSLERTTEAFF. The CDR3 DNA reads TGTGCCAGCAGCCTGGAGCGGACCACTGAAGCTTTCTTT. The chain joins TRBV4-2 to TRBJ1-1, with D uncertain. The germline V and J ends were trimmed by 4 bases and 4 bases, with 10 bases remaining between them. The germline CDR1 and CDR2 sequences are LGHNA and YNFKEQ. The CDR3 length is 13 residues.

This chain uses TRBV6-5 with TRBJ1-6; 7 bases fit TRBD1. V shed 0 bases and J 7 bases; nucleotides not matched to a gene: 3. The CDR3 sequence is 15 residues long. Looked up from germline, CDR1 is MNHEY and CDR2 is SVGAGI. The CDR3 reads CASSYSGQLNSPLHF. DNA for the CDR3: TGTGCCAGCAGTTACTCGGGACAGTTAAATTCACCCCTCCACTTT.

The rearrangement joins TRBV19 to TRBJ2-3, with D maybe TRBD2 (5 bases). Per the germline V gene, CDR1 is LNHDA and CDR2 is SQIVND (reference sequence). V gave up 5 bases and J gave up 2 bases, with 11 bases separating them. The CDR3 covers 14 residues. The DNA for the CDR3 is TGTGCCAGTAGTCAACGGGAACCCACAGATACGCAGTATTTT. It specifies CASSQREPTDTQYF.

This chain joins TRBV7-3 and TRBJ1-1; D perhaps matches TRBD1 (6 bases). The CDR3 has 15 amino acids. Germline CDR1 reads SGHTA; CDR2 reads FQGTGA. The V end lost 5 bases, the J end lost 3 bases, and 16 bases lay between the germline ends. The CDR3 DNA reads TGTGCCAGCAGCACTACAGGGCTGGCCCACACTGAAGCTTTCTTT. Its protein is CASSTTGLAHTEAFF.

The CDR3 nucleotides read TGTGCCAGCAGTGAAGGGAGTCCCTTTCGCGTCCTAGCCAAAAACATTCAGTACTTC. Residues: CASSEGSPFRVLAKNIQYF. V and J are TRBV2 and TRBJ2-4, with unresolved D. Germline V gene lookup returns CDR1 SNHLY and CDR2 FYNNEI. The CDR3 spans 19 residues. With 1 base removed from V and 0 bases from J, the gap between germline ends came to 19 bases.

The J gene is TRBJ1-3, the V gene TRBV3-1 (or the pseudogene TRBV3-2), with unresolved D. Per the germline V gene, CDR1 is LGHDT and CDR2 is YNNKEL (reference sequence). CDR3 length: 15 residues. V lost 2 bases to trimming and J lost 3 bases, with 11 bases between them. The CDR3: CASSQFTALGNTIYF. The CDR3 nucleotides read TGTGCCAGCAGCCAATTTACAGCCCTTGGAAACACCATATATTTT.

V and J are TRBV5-5 and TRBJ1-4; tentatively, D is TRBD1 (6 bases). The V gene lost 4 bases and the J gene lost 3 bases, with 10 bases spanning the gap. Germline assignment: CDR1 SGHKS and CDR2 YYEKEE (reference sequence). The CDR3 covers 14 residues. The CDR3 DNA is TGTGCCAGCAGCCGGGACATGGCTAATGAAAAACTGTTTTTT. This sequence encodes CASSRDMANEKLFF.

This rearrangement joins TRBV27 to TRBJ1-2; the match to TRBD1 covers 7 bases. Germline V gene data show CDR1 as MNHEY and CDR2 as SMNVEV (reference sequence). With V trimmed by 6 bases and J by 4 bases, 11 bases remained unmatched. The CDR3 has 15 amino acids. The CDR3 coding sequence is TGTGCCAGCAGCTATTCAACAGGGGCGGGCTATGGCTACACCTTC. The encoded protein is CASSYSTGAGYGYTF.

The chain has TRBV9 and TRBJ2-1; D might be TRBD2 (6 bases). V was pared by 0 bases and J by 8 bases, with 15 bases between. Germline values: CDR1 SGDLS, CDR2 YYNGEE. The CDR3 extends over 15 amino acids. CDR3 loop: CASSVEAGFFDEQFF. The CDR3 DNA follows: TGTGCCAGCAGCGTAGAGGCGGGGTTTTTTGATGAGCAGTTCTTC.

V gene TRBV5-1 combines with J gene TRBJ2-1; 7 bases match TRBD2. Germline V gene data show CDR1 as SGHRS and CDR2 as YFSETQ. V was pared by 4 bases and J by 11 bases, with 6 bases of the junction left unmatched. The CDR3 is made up of 12 amino acids. CDR3 region: CASSSQRGKQFF. The CDR3 nucleotides read TGCGCCAGCAGCAGTCAGCGGGGAAAGCAGTTCTTC.

The chain uses TRBV9 and TRBJ1-3; D possibly corresponds to TRBD1 (5 bases). This CDR3 is built from 16 residues. V lost 0 bases to trimming and J lost 8 bases, with 18 bases between them. The germline gives CDR1 SGDLS, CDR2 YYNGEE. In DNA form, the CDR3 reads TGTGCCAGCAGCGTAGGGGAGGGGTTCCAGAGGGACACCATATATTTT. Translating it yields CASSVGEGFQRDTIYF.